This T cell receptor beta chain was documented in a study of patients and donors after allogeneic stem cell transplantation. Germline V gene data show CDR1 as ENHRY and CDR2 as SYGVKD. The CDR3 contains 14 residues. Trimming at V came to 6 bases and at J to 3 bases, leaving 4 bases not matched to a gene. TCRdb processed the RT-PCR reads anew with MiXCR; each CDR3 protein has one entry. The sample has approximately 160,000 distinct CDR3 sequences; roughly 24% are singletons. The sample was blood, either unsorted or a sorted T cell fraction (not recorded which). The clonotype originates from a human donor who was either an allogeneic HSCT recipient or a stem cell or donor lymphocyte infusion donor (not recorded which). It is not recorded whose cells these are; they may come from a transplant donor. The chain combines TRBV10-3 with TRBJ1-5, with TRBD1 identical over 8 bases. This CDR3 is CAIRGTGPNQPQHF. The CDR3 nucleotides read TGTGCCATCAGGGGGACAGGACCCAATCAGCCCCAGCATTTT.